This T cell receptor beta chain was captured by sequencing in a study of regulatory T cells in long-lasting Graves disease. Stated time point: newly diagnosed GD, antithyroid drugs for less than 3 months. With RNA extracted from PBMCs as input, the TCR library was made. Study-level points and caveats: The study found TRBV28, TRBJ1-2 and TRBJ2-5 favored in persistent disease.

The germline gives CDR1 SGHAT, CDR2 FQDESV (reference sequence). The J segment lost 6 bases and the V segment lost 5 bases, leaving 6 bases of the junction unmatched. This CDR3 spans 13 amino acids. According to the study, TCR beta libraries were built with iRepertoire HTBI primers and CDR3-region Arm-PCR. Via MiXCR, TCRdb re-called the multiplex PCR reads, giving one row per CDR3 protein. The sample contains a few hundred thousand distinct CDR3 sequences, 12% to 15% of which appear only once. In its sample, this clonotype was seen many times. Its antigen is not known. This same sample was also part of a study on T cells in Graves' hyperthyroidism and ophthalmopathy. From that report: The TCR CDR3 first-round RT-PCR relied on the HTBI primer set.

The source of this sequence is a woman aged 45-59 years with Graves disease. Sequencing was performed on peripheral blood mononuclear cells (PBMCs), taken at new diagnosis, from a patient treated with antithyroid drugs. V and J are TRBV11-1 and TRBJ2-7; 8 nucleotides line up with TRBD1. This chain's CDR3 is CASSAGQGLEQYF. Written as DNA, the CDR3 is TGTGCCAGCAGCGCCGGACAGGGACTCGAGCAGTACTTC.